Sequencing of this T cell receptor (beta chain) was carried out in a study of T cells in Graves' hyperthyroidism and ophthalmopathy. Exclusion of a patient resulted from uncontrolled infection, other autoimmune disease, pregnancy or lactation. The diagnoses drew upon clinical symptoms, serum thyroxine and TRAb, thyroid ultrasound and orbital computed tomography. Overall study findings and caveats: Stable hyperthyroidism was separated from ophthalmopathy by a model based on 13 V-J features.

Researchers took RNA transcripts and amplified the TCR beta CDR3 regions from them. HTBI primers were the set used in a first-round RT-PCR of the TCR CDR3. Each CDR3 protein is one row after TCRdb ran MiXCR on the multiplex PCR reads. The profile shows 450,000 to 700,000 distinct CDR3 sequences, under 60% of them singletons. As to this clonotype: Its matching antigen is unknown. The junction and the germline gene differ at one end; a read error may be behind it.

The clonotype was recovered from a woman aged 18-35 years with Graves' hyperthyroidism. The material sequenced was peripheral blood or thyroid tissue (not recorded which).

This CDR3 is CASSLGGAGYGYTF. In nucleotides, the CDR3 is TGTGCCAGCAGCTTAGGGGGCGCTGGCTATGGCTACACCTTC. The chain combines TRBV12-3 or TRBV12-4 with TRBJ1-2, with TRBD1 matching over 7 bases. The CDR3 has 14 amino acids.